This T cell receptor (beta chain) was sequenced during a study of CD8+ T cells in alopecia areata. RNA extraction and reverse transcription yielded cDNA as sequencing template. The assay was immunoSEQ multiplex PCR, and TCRdb's table has in-frame clones only and misses some. The sample lists some 120,000 clones; about three fifths were seen once. The study's findings and limits: The study found that many expanded lesional clones persisted in scalp and blood during tofacitinib.

A word on this clone: The antigen is unknown.

Treatment given: oral pan-JAK inhibitor, 5-10 mg twice daily. The germline gives CDR1 SGHRS, CDR2 YFSETQ. The CDR3 consists of 17 residues. V lost 0 bases to trimming and J lost 0 bases, with 10 bases between them. This TCR came from a human donor with alopecia areata. This chain links TRBV5-1 with TRBJ2-6; either TRBD1 or TRBD2 may supply D (5 bases each). Specimen: CD8+ T cells sorted from blood, collected at week 24, from a patient treated with tofacitinib. The chain's CDR3 is CASSLDPGTSGANVLTF. CDR3 DNA: TGCGCCAGCAGCTTGGACCCCGGGACCTCTGGGGCCAACGTCCTGACTTTC.